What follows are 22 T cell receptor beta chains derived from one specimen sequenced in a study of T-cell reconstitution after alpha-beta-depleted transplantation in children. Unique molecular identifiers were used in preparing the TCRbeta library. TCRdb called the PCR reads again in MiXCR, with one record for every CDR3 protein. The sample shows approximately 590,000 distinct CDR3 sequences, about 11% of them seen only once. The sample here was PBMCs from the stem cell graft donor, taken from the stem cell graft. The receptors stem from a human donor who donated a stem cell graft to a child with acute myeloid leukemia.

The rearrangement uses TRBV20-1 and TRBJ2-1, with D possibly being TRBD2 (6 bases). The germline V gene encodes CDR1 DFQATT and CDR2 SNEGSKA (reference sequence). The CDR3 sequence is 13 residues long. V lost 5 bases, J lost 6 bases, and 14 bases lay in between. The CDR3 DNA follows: TGCAGTGCTCCCCGGGTGGGGGGCAATGAGCAGTTCTTC. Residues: CSAPRVGGNEQFF.

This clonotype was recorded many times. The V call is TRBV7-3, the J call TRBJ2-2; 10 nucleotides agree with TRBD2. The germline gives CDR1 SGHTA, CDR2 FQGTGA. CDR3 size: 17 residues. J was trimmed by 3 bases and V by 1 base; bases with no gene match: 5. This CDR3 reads CASSLISSGRDTGELFF. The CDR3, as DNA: TGTGCCAGCAGCTTAATCTCTAGCGGGAGAGACACCGGGGAGCTGTTTTTT.

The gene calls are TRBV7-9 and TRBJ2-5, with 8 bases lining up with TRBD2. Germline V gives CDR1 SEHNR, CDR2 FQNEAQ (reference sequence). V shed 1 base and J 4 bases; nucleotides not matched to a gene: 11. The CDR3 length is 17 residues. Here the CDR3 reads CASSLGLGDGTRETQYF. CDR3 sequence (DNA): TGTGCCAGCAGCTTAGGCCTCGGTGACGGGACTAGAGAGACCCAGTACTTC.

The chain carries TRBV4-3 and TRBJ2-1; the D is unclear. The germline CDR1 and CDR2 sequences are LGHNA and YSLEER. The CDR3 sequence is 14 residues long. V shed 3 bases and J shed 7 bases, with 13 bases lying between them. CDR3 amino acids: CASSQGRTGNEQFF. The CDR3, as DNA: TGCGCCAGCAGCCAGGGCCGAACTGGTAATGAGCAGTTCTTC.

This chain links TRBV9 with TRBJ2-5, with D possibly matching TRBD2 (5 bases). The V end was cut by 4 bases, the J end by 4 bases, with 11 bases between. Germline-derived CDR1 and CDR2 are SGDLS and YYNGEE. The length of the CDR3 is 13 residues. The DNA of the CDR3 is TGTGCCAGCAGCCGGGGAAGGACAGAGACCCAGTACTTC. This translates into CASSRGRTETQYF.

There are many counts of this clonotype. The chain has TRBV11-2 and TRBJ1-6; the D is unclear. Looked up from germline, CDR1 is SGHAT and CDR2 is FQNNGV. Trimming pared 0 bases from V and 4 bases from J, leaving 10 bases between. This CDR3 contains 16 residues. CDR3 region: CASSLDSRGYNSPLHF. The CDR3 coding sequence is TGTGCCAGCAGCTTAGACAGCAGAGGTTATAATTCACCCCTCCACTTT.

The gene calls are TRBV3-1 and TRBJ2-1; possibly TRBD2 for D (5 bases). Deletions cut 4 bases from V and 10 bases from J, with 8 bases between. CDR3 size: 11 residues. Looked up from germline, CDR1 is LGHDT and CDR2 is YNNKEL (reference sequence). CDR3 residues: CASSLSAEQFF. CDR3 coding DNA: TGTGCCAGCAGCCTTAGCGCGGAGCAGTTCTTC.

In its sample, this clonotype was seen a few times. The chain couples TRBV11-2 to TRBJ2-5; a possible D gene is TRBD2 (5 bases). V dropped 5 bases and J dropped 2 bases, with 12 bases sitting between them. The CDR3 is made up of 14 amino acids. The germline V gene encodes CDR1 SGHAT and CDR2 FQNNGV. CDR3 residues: CASSRGLLQETQYF. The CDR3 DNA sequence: TGTGCCAGCAGCCGCGGACTCCTACAAGAGACCCAGTACTTC.

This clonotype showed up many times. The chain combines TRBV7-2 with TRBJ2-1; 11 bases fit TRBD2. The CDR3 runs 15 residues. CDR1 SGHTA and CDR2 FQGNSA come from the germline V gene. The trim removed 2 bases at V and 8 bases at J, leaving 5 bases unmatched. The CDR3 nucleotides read TGTGCCAGCAGCTTAACACTAGCGGGAGCGGATGAGCAGTTCTTC. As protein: CASSLTLAGADEQFF.

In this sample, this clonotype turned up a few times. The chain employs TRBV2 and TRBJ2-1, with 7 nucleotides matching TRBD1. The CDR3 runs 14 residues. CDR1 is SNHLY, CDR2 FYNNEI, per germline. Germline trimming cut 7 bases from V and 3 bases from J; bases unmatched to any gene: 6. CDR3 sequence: CASTYRTGYNEQFF. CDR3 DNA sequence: TGTGCCAGCACTTATAGGACAGGCTACAATGAGCAGTTCTTC. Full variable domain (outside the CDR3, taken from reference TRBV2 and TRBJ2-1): EPEVTQTPSHQVTQMGQEVILRCVPISNHLYFYWYRQILGQKVEFLVSFYNNEISEKSEIFDDQFSVERPDGSNFTLKIRSTKLEDSAMYFCASTYRTGYNEQFFGPGTRLTVL.

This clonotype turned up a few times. This chain's CDR3 is CAAEGDTGELFF. The CDR3 nucleotides read TGTGCCGCTGAGGGGGACACCGGGGAGCTGTTTTTT. The rearrangement links TRBV6-2 or TRBV6-3 to TRBJ2-2; tentatively, D is TRBD1 (6 bases). V was pared by 11 bases and J by 3 bases, with 10 bases between. Germline V gene sequence: CDR1 MNHEY, CDR2 SVGEGT. The CDR3 has 12 residues.

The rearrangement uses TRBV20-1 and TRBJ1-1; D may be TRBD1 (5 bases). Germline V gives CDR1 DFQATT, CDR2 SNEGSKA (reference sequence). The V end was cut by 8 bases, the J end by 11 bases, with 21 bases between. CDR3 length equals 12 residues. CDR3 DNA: TGCAGTTCTCAAGACCGGGGGATGATGGCTTTCTTT. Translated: CSSQDRGMMAFF.

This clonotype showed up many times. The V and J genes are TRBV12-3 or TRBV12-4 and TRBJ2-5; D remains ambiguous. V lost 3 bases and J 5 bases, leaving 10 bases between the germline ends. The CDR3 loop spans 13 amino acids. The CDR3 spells CASSFLLGETQYF. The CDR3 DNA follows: TGTGCCAGCAGTTTTCTCCTAGGGGAGACCCAGTACTTC.

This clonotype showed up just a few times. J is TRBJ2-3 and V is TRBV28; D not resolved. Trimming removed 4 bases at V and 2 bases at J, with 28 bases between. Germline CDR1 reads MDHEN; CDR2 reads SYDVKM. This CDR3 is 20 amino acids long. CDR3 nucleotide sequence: TGTGCCAGCAGTTCGCCTTCGCCGCCCATAACGACCAGCCTCACAGATACGCAGTATTTT. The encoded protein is CASSSPSPPITTSLTDTQYF.

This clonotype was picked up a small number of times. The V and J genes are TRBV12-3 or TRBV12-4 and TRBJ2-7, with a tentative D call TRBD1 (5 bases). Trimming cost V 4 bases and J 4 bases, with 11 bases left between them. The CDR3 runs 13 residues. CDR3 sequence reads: CASSSYDRYEQYF. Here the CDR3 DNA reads TGTGCCAGCAGTTCCTACGACAGATACGAGCAGTACTTC.

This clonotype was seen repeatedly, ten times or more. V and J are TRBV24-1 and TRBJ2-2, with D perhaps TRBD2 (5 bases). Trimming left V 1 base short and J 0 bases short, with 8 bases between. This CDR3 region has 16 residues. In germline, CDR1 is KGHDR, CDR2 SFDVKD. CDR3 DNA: TGTGCCACCAGTGATTTTCGGGGAGCGAACACCGGGGAGCTGTTTTTT. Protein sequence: CATSDFRGANTGELFF.

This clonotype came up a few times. For the CDR3, the DNA is TGTGCCTGCGGGGGAGCGGGTGAGCAGTTCTTC. As protein: CACGGAGEQFF. V usage is TRBV27 and J usage is TRBJ2-1, with 7 bases lining up with TRBD2. In germline, CDR1 is MNHEY, CDR2 SMNVEV (reference sequence). Trimming at V came to 11 bases and at J to 9 bases, leaving 7 bases not matched to a gene. The CDR3 totals 11 residues.

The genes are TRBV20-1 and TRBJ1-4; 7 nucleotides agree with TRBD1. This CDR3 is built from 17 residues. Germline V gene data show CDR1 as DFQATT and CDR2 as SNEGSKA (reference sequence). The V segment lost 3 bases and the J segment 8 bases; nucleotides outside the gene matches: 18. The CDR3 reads CSARLGGPGQPDEKLFF. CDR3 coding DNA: TGCAGTGCTAGGTTAGGGGGTCCGGGACAGCCGGACGAAAAACTGTTTTTT.

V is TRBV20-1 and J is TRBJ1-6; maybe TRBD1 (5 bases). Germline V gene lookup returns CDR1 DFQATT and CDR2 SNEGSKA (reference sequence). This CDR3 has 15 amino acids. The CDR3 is CCGGTESSYNSPLHF. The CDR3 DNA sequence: TGCTGTGGCGGGACGGAGAGCTCCTATAATTCACCCCTCCACTTT.

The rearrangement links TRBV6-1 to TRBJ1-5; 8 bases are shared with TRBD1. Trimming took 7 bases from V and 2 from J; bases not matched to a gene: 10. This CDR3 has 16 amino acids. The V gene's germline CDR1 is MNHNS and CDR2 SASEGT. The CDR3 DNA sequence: TGTGCCAGCACTGTTGACAGGGGCCTCGGCAATCAGCCCCAGCATTTT. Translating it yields CASTVDRGLGNQPQHF.

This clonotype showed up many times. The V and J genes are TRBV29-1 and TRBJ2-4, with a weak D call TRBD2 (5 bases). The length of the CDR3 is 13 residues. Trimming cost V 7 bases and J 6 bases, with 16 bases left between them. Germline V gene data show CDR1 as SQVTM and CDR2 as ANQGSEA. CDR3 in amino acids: CSAVFGVGNIQYF. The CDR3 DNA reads TGCAGCGCCGTCTTCGGGGTGGGAAACATTCAGTACTTC.

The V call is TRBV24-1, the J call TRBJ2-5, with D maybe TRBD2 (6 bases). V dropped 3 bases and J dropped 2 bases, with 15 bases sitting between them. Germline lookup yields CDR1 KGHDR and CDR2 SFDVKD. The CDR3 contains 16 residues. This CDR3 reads CATSDPTPGVQETQYF. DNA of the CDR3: TGTGCCACCAGTGATCCCACCCCGGGGGTTCAAGAGACCCAGTACTTC.